One sample yielded the 25 T cell receptor beta chains listed below, sequenced in a study of metastatic and nonmetastatic thyroid tumors (dated by TCRdb to 2018 to 2020). Before undergoing thyroid surgery, none of the patients had been given any kind of treatment. To prepare the library, PCR was applied. Sequenced using an Illumina HiSeq 4000. TCRdb applied fastp at Q25 and MiXCR to the public reads, then kept only in-frame beta chains. The sample profile shows about 35,000 clones; 25% to 35% of them were found once. The ten largest clones take up 6% to 8% of the sample. The sequenced sample consisted of blood. These receptors all come from a female donor with papillary thyroid cancer or a benign thyroid nodule (not recorded which). Some clones in this sample may be carry-over from other donors' samples.

This clone has a count of ten or more. Possible read error: a much larger clone is one base away. Other DNA sequences from this sample encode an identical CDR3 as well. The V and J genes are TRBV19 and TRBJ2-7, with TRBD1 matching 8 bases. V shed 4 bases, J shed 7 bases, and the junction held 6 bases outside the gene matches. The CDR3 is 13 residues long. From germline, CDR1 is LNHDA and CDR2 SQIVND (reference sequence). CDR3 amino acids: CASSKTQGAEQYF. Written as DNA, the CDR3 is TGTGCCAGTAGTAAGACGCAGGGGGCAGAGCAGTACTTC.

This clone was detected ten times or more. Written as DNA, the CDR3 is TGTGCCAGCAGTGCCCCGGGACAGGGCCCTCGCAACTATGGCTACACCTTC. Amino acids: CASSAPGQGPRNYGYTF. V is TRBV6-2 or TRBV6-3 and J is TRBJ1-2; TRBD1 matches at 9 bases. The CDR3 contains 17 residues. Losses at the gene ends were 5 bases for V and 2 bases for J; bases not matched to a gene: 12. CDR1 and CDR2 from the germline V gene are MNHEY and SVGEGT.

The sample holds many counts of this clone. V and J are TRBV20-1 and TRBJ2-1; D is possibly TRBD1 or TRBD2 (5 bases each). The V gene lost 6 bases and the J gene lost 6 bases, with 18 bases spanning the gap. CDR1 and CDR2 from the germline V gene are DFQATT and SNEGSKA (reference sequence). The CDR3 runs to 14 residues. The chain's CDR3 is CSAPRDVPSNEQFF. The CDR3 DNA reads as TGCAGTGCCCCTCGGGACGTCCCAAGCAATGAGCAGTTCTTC.

This clone was seen at least ten times. In the same sample, other DNA sequences code for this CDR3. The gene calls are TRBV6-1 and TRBJ2-6; no clear D. The CDR3 sequence is 16 residues long. Trimming took 5 bases from V and 0 from J, leaving 11 bases between them. The V gene's germline CDR1 is MNHNS and CDR2 SASEGT. The CDR3 nucleotides are TGTGCCAGCAGTTTCCGTGCTACCTCTGGGGCCAACGTCCTGACTTTC. This gives the protein CASSFRATSGANVLTF.

The table lists this clone with many counts. The rearrangement uses TRBV12-3 or TRBV12-4 and TRBJ2-3, with TRBD1 identical over 9 bases. After removal of 6 bases from V and 2 bases from J, the junction contained 12 bases not matched to a gene. This CDR3 region has 17 residues. CDR3 in DNA: TGTGCCAGCAGGTCTTTATCGACAGGGGGGGACACAGATACGCAGTATTTT. It translates to CASRSLSTGGDTDTQYF.

This clone was seen only once. The V gene is TRBV4-2, the J gene TRBJ1-5; 7 bases align to TRBD1. CDR1 LGHNA and CDR2 YNFKEQ come from the germline V gene. CDR3 length equals 15 residues. Trimming removed 1 base from V and 9 bases from J; junction bases left unmatched: 9. CDR3 DNA: TGTGCCAGCAGCCAAGGAGACAGGGCGACTGGGCCCCAGCATTTT. Amino acid sequence: CASSQGDRATGPQHF.

This chain uses TRBV7-2 with TRBJ1-2; TRBD1 matches at 8 bases. With V trimmed by 0 bases and J by 8 bases, 8 bases remained unmatched. Germline lookup yields CDR1 SGHTA and CDR2 FQGNSA. There are 15 residues in the CDR3. CDR3 DNA sequence: TGTGCCAGCAGCTTAGCTTCGGCAGGGGGCAAGGGCTACACCTTC. Amino acids: CASSLASAGGKGYTF.

The V and J genes are TRBV20-1 and TRBJ1-2; D is undetermined. The germline CDR1 and CDR2 sequences are DFQATT and SNEGSKA (reference sequence). The V end lost 3 bases, the J end lost 0 bases, and 14 bases lay between the germline ends. This CDR3 comprises 15 residues. CDR3 protein: CSASSSSVSNYGYTF. CDR3 DNA: TGCAGTGCTAGTAGCTCTTCAGTTTCTAACTATGGCTACACCTTC.

This clone was picked up many times. V is TRBV4-3 and J is TRBJ1-6; D possibly corresponds to TRBD1 (5 bases). Trimming stripped 0 bases from V and 7 bases from J, with 22 bases between. This CDR3 region has 19 residues. CDR1 is LGHNA, CDR2 YSLEER, per germline. The CDR3: CASSQDKGQPAGGNSPLHF. CDR3 DNA: TGCGCCAGCAGCCAAGATAAGGGGCAGCCCGCCGGGGGGAATTCACCCCTCCACTTT.

This clone has more than one count but fewer than ten. V usage is TRBV6-4 and J usage is TRBJ2-2; 7 bases agree with TRBD2. Losses at the gene ends were 0 bases for V and 9 bases for J; bases not matched to a gene: 4. The CDR3 has 14 residues. CDR1 and CDR2 from the germline V gene are MRHNA and SNTAGT. The CDR3: CASSDSRGFWELFF. For the CDR3, the DNA is TGTGCCAGCAGTGACTCGCGGGGGTTCTGGGAGCTGTTTTTT.

There are a few counts of this clone. The rearrangement joins TRBV6-1 to TRBJ2-7; perhaps TRBD2 as D (7 bases). V lost 4 bases and J lost 2, with 15 bases in between. The CDR3 sequence is 15 residues long. CDR1 is MNHNS and CDR2 is SASEGT in the germline V gene. The CDR3 is CASSVGGECPYEQYF. Written as DNA, the CDR3 is TGTGCCAGCAGTGTAGGGGGGGAATGTCCCTACGAGCAGTACTTC.

This clone was picked up many times. This chain links TRBV9 with TRBJ2-3; no firm D call. V was clipped by 0 bases and J by 6 bases, with 11 bases between them. Germline lookup yields CDR1 SGDLS and CDR2 YYNGEE. This CDR3 comprises 14 residues. Written as DNA, the CDR3 is TGTGCCAGCAGCGTAGTGGGCGGTTCGGATACGCAGTATTTT. Its translation: CASSVVGGSDTQYF.

By frequency in the sample, this clone is medium-sized (0.01 to 0.1%). This chain connects TRBV6-1 to TRBJ1-1, with D possibly being TRBD1 (5 bases). CDR3 length: 14 residues. The germline gives CDR1 MNHNS, CDR2 SASEGT. Trimming took off 1 base at V and 1 base at J, with 7 bases between the two ends. The CDR3 reads CASSEGDGNTEAFF. DNA of the CDR3: TGTGCCAGCAGTGAAGGGGACGGGAACACTGAAGCTTTCTTT.

This clone was recorded many times. V usage is TRBV2 and J usage is TRBJ2-5; no reliable D call. With 5 bases removed from V and 5 bases from J, the gap between germline ends came to 9 bases. Germline CDR1 and CDR2: SNHLY and FYNNEI. The CDR3 consists of 12 residues. This chain's CDR3 is CASSLRVETQYF. In nucleotides, the CDR3 is TGTGCCAGCAGTCTTCGTGTGGAGACCCAGTACTTC. The whole variable domain, remainder taken from reference TRBV2 and TRBJ2-5, is EPEVTQTPSHQVTQMGQEVILRCVPISNHLYFYWYRQILGQKVEFLVSFYNNEISEKSEIFDDQFSVERPDGSNFTLKIRSTKLEDSAMYFCASSLRVETQYFGPGTRLLVL.

This clone is labeled medium-sized (0.01 to 0.1%). The chain combines TRBV30 with TRBJ1-1; D call uncertain. Germline loops: CDR1 GTSNPN, CDR2 SVGIG (reference sequence). V was trimmed by 2 bases and J by 2 bases, leaving 6 bases between them. This CDR3 is 12 amino acids long. This CDR3 reads CAWSPYNTEAFF. CDR3 in DNA: TGTGCCTGGAGTCCCTACAACACTGAAGCTTTCTTT.

This clone was counted between two and nine times. The rearrangement links TRBV19 to TRBJ2-1; no definite D call. The germline CDR1 and CDR2 sequences are LNHDA and SQIVND (reference sequence). V was cut by 7 bases and J by 3 bases, with 10 bases left in between. The CDR3 covers 13 residues. CDR3 coding DNA: TGTGCCAGTAATACGGCACTCTACAATGAGCAGTTCTTC. Encoded protein: CASNTALYNEQFF. Together with reference TRBV19 and TRBJ2-1, the CDR3 gives the full variable domain: DGGITQSPKYLFRKEGQNVTLSCEQNLNHDAMYWYRQDPGQGLRLIYYSQIVNDFQKGDIAEGYSVSREKKESFPLTVTSAQKNPTAFYLCASNTALYNEQFFGPGTRLTVL.

About this clone itself: No conserved phenylalanine or tryptophan is present at the end of the CDR3, so a read error is the likely explanation. The chain carries TRBV9 and TRBJ2-7; possibly TRBD1 or TRBD2 for D (5 bases each). There are 15 residues in the CDR3. CDR1 is SGDLS, CDR2 YYNGEE, per germline. This chain's CDR3 is CASSVSGTYSFEQYL. The CDR3 coding sequence is TGTGCCAGCAGCGTGTCCGGGACCTACTCCTTCGAGCAGTACTTA.

V usage is TRBV6-1 and J usage is TRBJ2-7, with 10 bases that match TRBD2. The ends lost 4 bases at V and 4 bases at J; junction bases unmatched: 7. CDR1 is MNHNS, CDR2 SASEGT, per germline. The CDR3 has 15 amino acids. This chain's CDR3 is CASSASSGSMYEQYF. CDR3 DNA: TGTGCCAGCAGTGCATCTAGCGGGAGTATGTACGAGCAGTACTTC.

This clone was seen only once. The chain combines TRBV20-1 with TRBJ2-7, with D perhaps given as TRBD1 or TRBD2 (5 bases each). Trimming left V 3 bases short and J 2 bases short, with 11 bases between. Germline V gene lookup returns CDR1 DFQATT and CDR2 SNEGSKA (reference sequence). The CDR3 is made up of 13 amino acids. CDR3 protein: CSASLPGPYEQYF. The CDR3 coding sequence is TGCAGTGCTAGCCTCCCGGGGCCCTACGAGCAGTACTTC.

This chain links TRBV6-1 with TRBJ2-7, with a possible D match to TRBD2 (5 bases). The germline V and J ends were trimmed by 3 bases and 3 bases, with 21 bases remaining between them. The CDR3 has 17 amino acids. CDR1 MNHNS and CDR2 SASEGT come from the germline V gene. The CDR3 protein is CASSDVLAQRRVYEQYF. CDR3 DNA sequence: TGTGCCAGCAGTGATGTCCTAGCACAGAGACGGGTCTACGAGCAGTACTTC.

By frequency in the sample, this clone is medium-sized. The chain couples TRBV6-1 to TRBJ2-7; D remains unclear. The CDR3 runs 14 residues. V was shortened by 6 bases and J by 5 bases, with 17 bases between the two germline ends. Germline V gene sequence: CDR1 MNHNS, CDR2 SASEGT. The CDR3 spells CASSQDAISNEQYF. The CDR3 DNA reads TGTGCCAGCAGCCAAGATGCTATTTCCAACGAGCAGTACTTC.

This clone was seen many times. The chain has TRBV6-1 and TRBJ1-4; 7 positions match TRBD1. V was pared by 5 bases and J by 4 bases, with 4 bases of the junction left unmatched. This CDR3 has 14 amino acids. Germline CDR1 and CDR2: MNHNS and SASEGT. In DNA form, the CDR3 reads TGTGCCAGCAGTCTGACAGGGCTTAATGAAAAACTGTTTTTT. Encoded protein: CASSLTGLNEKLFF.

V gene TRBV3-1 combines with J gene TRBJ2-1; D is ambiguous. V dropped 5 bases and J dropped 8 bases, with 10 bases sitting between them. Germline V gene lookup returns CDR1 LGHDT and CDR2 YNNKEL (reference sequence). The CDR3 loop spans 12 amino acids. DNA of the CDR3: TGTGCCAGCAGCTATGGACGGGATGAGCAGTTCTTC. Its protein is CASSYGRDEQFF.

This clone has at least ten counts. The chain uses TRBV7-2 and TRBJ2-1, with 10 bases that match TRBD2. CDR1 is SGHTA, CDR2 FQGNSA, per germline. After removal of 5 bases from V and 7 bases from J, the junction contained 2 bases not matched to a gene. There are 13 residues in the CDR3. CDR3 sequence (DNA): TGTGCCAGCAGCCAGGGACTAGCGAATGAGCAGTTCTTC. Encoded protein: CASSQGLANEQFF.

This clone was seen many times. The rearrangement uses TRBV9 and TRBJ2-7, with D possibly being TRBD1 or TRBD2 (6 bases each). This CDR3 spans 15 amino acids. Deletions cut 3 bases from V and 3 bases from J, with 16 bases between. CDR1 SGDLS and CDR2 YYNGEE come from the germline V gene. The CDR3 loop reads CASSAGERGDYEQYF. The CDR3 region has the DNA TGTGCCAGCAGCGCCGGGGAGAGGGGGGACTACGAGCAGTACTTC.